The 32 T cell receptor beta chains presented below share a single source sample, sequenced in a study of regulatory T cells in long-lasting Graves disease (dated by TCRdb to about 2021). Libraries were constructed by multiplex PCR. Sequencing was carried out with an Illumina HiSeq 4000. iRepertoire HTBI primers and Arm-PCR amplification of CDR3 regions were used to construct TCR beta libraries. TCRdb applied fastp at Q25 and MiXCR to the public reads, then kept only in-frame beta chains. Duplicate CDR3 protein sequences are folded into a single record with the most common DNA and genes. Within this sample are around 330,000 distinct CDR3 sequences, with 15% to 20% of them counted one time only. The ten largest make up roughly 35% of the sample. Read against the paper, the sample's time point label means: newly diagnosed GD, antithyroid drugs for less than 3 months. For both TCR sequencing and RNA sequencing, RNA was extracted from PBMCs using TRIzol.

The source was peripheral blood mononuclear cells (PBMCs), collected at new diagnosis, from a patient treated with antithyroid drugs. These TCRs come from a female donor with Graves disease.

Ten or more counts support this clonotype. This chain uses TRBV6-5 with TRBJ1-5; possible D gene TRBD1, 6 bases. Trimming took 2 bases from V and 6 from J, leaving 14 bases between them. Germline loops: CDR1 MNHEY, CDR2 SVGAGI. This CDR3 has 15 amino acids. The CDR3 nucleotides are TGTGCCAGCAGTTACGTAACAGGGATGGGTCAGCCCCAGCATTTT. This translates into CASSYVTGMGQPQHF.

This clonotype was detected ten times or more. This sequence joins TRBV3-1 and TRBJ2-7; D gene ambiguous. The CDR3 is 15 residues long. Trimming removed 6 bases at V and 1 base at J, with 16 bases between. The V gene's germline CDR1 is LGHDT and CDR2 YNNKEL (reference sequence). The CDR3 reads CASSPPGWASYEQYF. The CDR3 region has the DNA TGTGCCAGCAGTCCTCCTGGTTGGGCGTCCTACGAGCAGTACTTC.

This clonotype came up many times. The chain has TRBV20-1 and TRBJ2-5; 10 bases are shared with TRBD2. Losses at the gene ends were 5 bases for V and 5 bases for J; bases not matched to a gene: 11. CDR1 is DFQATT and CDR2 is SNEGSKA in the germline V gene (reference sequence). The CDR3 totals 15 residues. The CDR3 spells CSAGLLAGVGETQYF. The DNA for the CDR3 is TGCAGTGCTGGACTTCTAGCGGGGGTCGGGGAGACCCAGTACTTC.

In this sample, this clonotype turned up many times. This chain joins TRBV12-3 or TRBV12-4 and TRBJ1-2; 7 positions match TRBD1. The CDR3 has 16 amino acids. V shed 5 bases and J 4 bases; nucleotides not matched to a gene: 13. Written as DNA, the CDR3 is TGTGCCAGCAGTCCTGGCAGACAGGGTCGGCTCTATGGCTACACCTTC. The encoded protein is CASSPGRQGRLYGYTF.

The chain uses TRBV5-1 and TRBJ2-3; D may be TRBD1 or TRBD2 (5 bases each). The ends were cut back, 3 bases at V and 9 bases at J, with 17 bases in the middle. This CDR3 region has 14 residues. CDR1 is SGHRS, CDR2 YFSETQ, per germline. In DNA, the CDR3 is TGCGCCAGCAGCTCCGGGACCGGGCAAGGAACGCAGTATTTT. Translation: CASSSGTGQGTQYF.

The CDR3: CASSYRGTSGSSYEQYF. Here the CDR3 DNA reads TGTGCCAGCAGTTATAGGGGGACTAGCGGGAGCTCCTACGAGCAGTACTTC. V usage is TRBV6-2 or TRBV6-3 and J usage is TRBJ2-7; 14 nucleotides agree with TRBD2. Unmatched junction bases numbered 4, after V lost 3 bases and J lost 0 bases. Looked up from germline, CDR1 is MNHEY and CDR2 is SVGEGT. CDR3 length: 17 amino acids.

At least ten counts were recorded for this clonotype. V is TRBV15 and J is TRBJ1-3; 7 bases fit TRBD1. The CDR3 has 17 residues. CDR1 is LNHNV, CDR2 YYDKDF, per germline (reference sequence). With 1 base clipped from V and 3 bases from J, the junction kept 9 bases outside the gene matches. CDR3 nucleotide sequence: TGTGCCACCAGCAGAGTCACAGGGGCGCTGGGTGGAAACACCATATATTTT. Its protein product is CATSRVTGALGGNTIYF. The full variable domain, with the rest looked up from reference TRBV15 and TRBJ1-3, is DAMVIQNPRYQVTQFGKPVTLSCSQTLNHNVMYWYQQKSSQAPKLLFHYYDKDFNNEADTPDNFQSRRPNTSFCFLDIRSPGLGDTAMYLCATSRVTGALGGNTIYFGEGSWLTVV.

The chain has TRBV30 and TRBJ2-4; 10 bases match TRBD1. J lost 0 bases, V lost 3 bases, and 5 bases had no gene match. The length of the CDR3 is 16 residues. The germline gives CDR1 GTSNPN, CDR2 SVGIG (reference sequence). CDR3 sequence: CAWRPGQGLAKNIQYF. The CDR3 DNA reads as TGTGCCTGGAGACCGGGACAGGGGCTAGCCAAAAACATTCAGTACTTC.

Many counts were recorded for this clonotype. The genes are TRBV19 and TRBJ2-1; perhaps TRBD1 as D (6 bases). Trimming took 6 bases from V and 4 from J, leaving 16 bases between them. Looked up from germline, CDR1 is LNHDA and CDR2 is SQIVND (reference sequence). This CDR3 has 15 residues. The CDR3 loop reads CASRNTGLPYNEQFF. The CDR3 DNA is TGTGCCAGTAGAAATACAGGGCTACCATACAATGAGCAGTTCTTC.

V gene TRBV19 combines with J gene TRBJ1-5; 9 bases match TRBD1. This CDR3 is built from 17 residues. V shed 4 bases and J 2 bases; nucleotides not matched to a gene: 9. Germline V gives CDR1 LNHDA, CDR2 SQIVND (reference sequence). The CDR3 spells CASSRGGQGVGNQPQHF. CDR3 in DNA: TGTGCCAGTAGTAGGGGGGGACAGGGCGTTGGCAATCAGCCCCAGCATTTT.

The V and J genes are TRBV2 and TRBJ2-5, with 7 bases matching TRBD2. Looked up from germline, CDR1 is SNHLY and CDR2 is FYNNEI. The CDR3 sequence is 14 residues long. After removal of 5 bases from V and 4 bases from J, the junction contained 7 bases not matched to a gene. DNA for the CDR3: TGTGCCAGCAGTTCGCCCAGGGAGGGAGAGACCCAGTACTTC. This sequence encodes CASSSPREGETQYF.

Many counts were recorded for this clonotype. The chain uses TRBV27 and TRBJ2-1; TRBD2 agrees at 7 bases. Germline CDR1 reads MNHEY; CDR2 reads SMNVEV (reference sequence). The CDR3 has 14 amino acids. V lost 6 bases and J lost 7; bases outside the gene matches: 9. As DNA, the CDR3 is TGTGCCAGCAGCCCGGCCGGGGGGAGGAATGAGCAGTTCTTC. Amino acid sequence: CASSPAGGRNEQFF.

Comments on this clonotype: Compared with germline, one end of the junction differs, possibly owing to a read error. The genes are TRBV27 and TRBJ2-7; D may match TRBD1 or TRBD2 (5 bases each). CDR1 is MNHEY, CDR2 SMNVEV, per germline (reference sequence). The CDR3 consists of 13 residues. The CDR3 DNA is TGTACCAGCAGGGACGAGGTAATGGGGGAGCAGTACTTC. This encodes CTSRDEVMGEQYF.

This clonotype was seen at least ten times. The chain carries TRBV6-1 and TRBJ1-2; 9 nucleotides align to TRBD1. The V gene's germline CDR1 is MNHNS and CDR2 SASEGT. The length of the CDR3 is 14 residues. The ends lost 6 bases at V and 4 bases at J; junction bases unmatched: 6. The CDR3 nucleotides are TGTGCCAGCAGCTGGACAGGGGCGATCTATGGCTACACCTTC. Its translation: CASSWTGAIYGYTF.

This clonotype occurred many times. This chain joins TRBV12-3 or TRBV12-4 and TRBJ2-7; 8 bases are a match to TRBD1. The CDR3 length is 14 residues. J gave up 4 bases and V 7 bases, and 9 bases lay outside the gene matches. The CDR3 reads CASNLGGQGYEQYF. The CDR3 nucleotides read TGTGCCAGCAACTTAGGAGGACAGGGATACGAGCAGTACTTC.

This clonotype was seen ten or more times. The gene calls are TRBV2 and TRBJ2-7; the match to TRBD1 covers 9 bases. V dropped 6 bases and J dropped 0; count of bases not matched to a gene: 6. Germline V gene sequence: CDR1 SNHLY, CDR2 FYNNEI. This CDR3 is 15 amino acids long. CDR3 nucleotide sequence: TGTGCCAGCAGCCAGGGACAGGGATTCTCCTACGAGCAGTACTTC. Amino acid sequence: CASSQGQGFSYEQYF.

This rearrangement joins TRBV2 to TRBJ2-7, with 13 bases identical to TRBD2. The V segment lost 5 bases and the J segment 8 bases; nucleotides outside the gene matches: 15. CDR3 length: 17 residues. CDR1 SNHLY and CDR2 FYNNEI come from the germline V gene. CDR3 DNA sequence: TGTGCCAGCAGTCGGACTAGCGGGAGCGCCACGCCTACGAAGCAGTACTTC. It translates to CASSRTSGSATPTKQYF.

This clonotype has a count of ten or more. This rearrangement joins TRBV20-1 to TRBJ1-2, with 8 positions matching TRBD1. There are 14 residues in the CDR3. Per germline, CDR1 DFQATT and CDR2 SNEGSKA (reference sequence). V was pared by 3 bases and J by 4 bases, with 7 bases of the junction left unmatched. CDR3 in amino acids: CSARSEQGVYGYTF. The CDR3, as DNA: TGCAGTGCTAGGAGCGAACAGGGGGTCTATGGCTACACCTTC.

This clonotype was seen many times. This rearrangement joins TRBV5-1 to TRBJ1-2, with D unresolved. The CDR3 sequence is 11 residues long. The V gene's germline CDR1 is SGHRS and CDR2 YFSETQ. Trimming removed 7 bases at V and 7 bases at J, with 11 bases between. The CDR3: CASGIGLGYTF. The CDR3 nucleotides are TGCGCCAGCGGGATTGGTCTTGGCTACACCTTC.

The gene calls are TRBV5-1 and TRBJ2-6, with D uncertain. Looked up from germline, CDR1 is SGHRS and CDR2 is YFSETQ. The CDR3 has 16 residues. Deletions cut 1 base from V and 0 bases from J, with 8 bases between. The CDR3 DNA reads as TGCGCCAGCAGCTTGTATGCAGCCTCTGGGGCCAACGTCCTGACTTTC. Translation: CASSLYAASGANVLTF.

This clonotype came up once. It differs at one base from a far larger clone, so likely a read error. This sequence joins TRBV25-1 and TRBJ1-2; tentative D call: TRBD1 (6 bases). Germline V gene sequence: CDR1 MGHDK, CDR2 SYGVNS. The CDR3 runs to 14 residues. The CDR3 region is CASSYRGTPYGCTF. The CDR3 DNA is TGTGCCAGCAGTTATAGGGGGACACCCTATGGCTGCACCTTC.

This clonotype appeared many times. This chain uses TRBV2 with TRBJ2-4; 14 nucleotides line up with TRBD2. The J segment lost 1 base and the V segment lost 8 bases, leaving 1 base of the junction unmatched. Germline V gene sequence: CDR1 SNHLY, CDR2 FYNNEI. The CDR3 length is 15 residues. The DNA for the CDR3 is TGTGCCAGCGGGACTAGCGGGAGTGCCAAAAACATTCAGTACTTC. Protein: CASGTSGSAKNIQYF.

This clonotype was found many times. The V and J genes are TRBV30 and TRBJ1-5; D gene ambiguous. This CDR3 is 14 amino acids long. The V and J ends lost 0 bases and 2 bases respectively, with 8 bases between them. Germline V gene data show CDR1 as GTSNPN and CDR2 as SVGIG (reference sequence). Here the CDR3 DNA reads TGTGCCTGGAGTGTGGGCATCGGCAATCAGCCCCAGCATTTT. Translating it yields CAWSVGIGNQPQHF.

This chain joins TRBV18 and TRBJ1-3; D may be TRBD1 (5 bases). Germline lookup yields CDR1 KGHSH and CDR2 LQKENI. The V end was cut by 3 bases, the J end by 3 bases, with 12 bases between. The CDR3 runs 15 residues. The CDR3 nucleotides read TGTGCCAGCTCACCGGAAGACAGTCTTGGAAACACCATATATTTT. This translates into CASSPEDSLGNTIYF. Filled out from reference TRBV18 and TRBJ1-3, the complete variable domain reads NAGVMQNPRHLVRRRGQEARLRCSPMKGHSHVYWYRQLPEEGLKFMVYLQKENIIDESGMPKERFSAEFPKEGPSILRIQQVVRGDSAAYFCASSPEDSLGNTIYFGEGSWLTVV.

There are many counts of this clonotype. The CDR3: CASSEGGQTNEKLFF. CDR3 DNA sequence: TGTGCCAGCAGTGAAGGGGGACAGACTAATGAAAAACTGTTTTTT. The chain employs TRBV2 and TRBJ1-4, with TRBD1 matching 7 bases. Trimming removed 1 base from V and 2 bases from J; junction bases left unmatched: 1. Germline loops: CDR1 SNHLY, CDR2 FYNNEI. The length of the CDR3 is 15 residues.

This clonotype was seen ten or more times. V gene TRBV19 combines with J gene TRBJ2-1; D unresolved. V was trimmed by 8 bases and J by 5 bases, leaving 7 bases between them. The CDR3 consists of 11 residues. Germline-derived CDR1 and CDR2 are LNHDA and SQIVND (reference sequence). The CDR3 reads CASREDNEQFF. CDR3 DNA sequence: TGTGCCAGTCGTGAGGACAATGAGCAGTTCTTC.

This clonotype was seen only a few times. A much larger clone sits a single nucleotide away, making a read error possible. The conserved phenylalanine or tryptophan normally closing the CDR3 is absent here, so this likely arose from a read error. The J gene is TRBJ1-2, the V gene TRBV28; tentative D call: TRBD1 (6 bases). The CDR3 consists of 16 residues. CDR1 and CDR2 from the germline V gene are MDHEN and SYDVKM. V was shortened by 6 bases and J by 2 bases, with 19 bases between the two germline ends. Here the CDR3 DNA reads TGTGCCAGCAGATCCACGGACAGCCCAGCAAACTATGGCTACACCCTC. It specifies CASRSTDSPANYGYTL.

This clonotype came up many times. This chain uses TRBV18 with TRBJ1-1, with D possibly being TRBD1 (6 bases). Germline assignment: CDR1 KGHSH and CDR2 LQKENI. The CDR3 consists of 13 residues. The V end lost 5 bases, the J end lost 3 bases, and 10 bases lay between the germline ends. As DNA, the CDR3 is TGTGCCAGCTCATTAGGGGGGGACACTGAAGCTTTCTTT. This gives the protein CASSLGGDTEAFF.

This clonotype was seen at least ten times. The chain recombines TRBV6-1 with TRBJ2-1; 12 bases are shared with TRBD2. Germline V CDR1 and CDR2: MNHNS, SASEGT. J lost 7 bases, V lost 7 bases, and 11 bases had no gene match. The CDR3 contains 16 residues. CDR3 sequence reads: CASISGGGTSGNEQFF. As DNA, the CDR3 is TGTGCCAGCATAAGCGGAGGCGGGACTAGCGGGAATGAGCAGTTCTTC.

Regarding this clonotype: This may be a read error, as it is one base from a much larger clone. The chain employs TRBV7-9 and TRBJ2-5; the match to TRBD1 covers 9 bases. The CDR3 covers 14 residues. CDR1 is SEHNR and CDR2 is FQNEAQ in the germline V gene (reference sequence). The CDR3 DNA reads TGTGGCAGCAACTCCCGGACAGGGGAGGAGACCCAGTACTTC. This sequence encodes CGSNSRTGEETQYF.

This clonotype was recorded at least ten times. This chain connects TRBV28 to TRBJ1-5; D ambiguous. Germline V lookup: CDR1 MDHEN, CDR2 SYDVKM. V gave up 3 bases and J gave up 5 bases, with 8 bases separating them. There are 13 residues in the CDR3. The CDR3 DNA sequence: TGTGCCAGCAGTTTTTCAGGTGATCAGCCCCAGCATTTT. Translating it yields CASSFSGDQPQHF. Full variable domain (outside the CDR3, taken from reference TRBV28 and TRBJ1-5): DVKVTQSSRYLVKRTGEKVFLECVQDMDHENMFWYRQDPGLGLRLIYFSYDVKMKEKGDIPEGYSVSREKKERFSLILESASTNQTSMYLCASSFSGDQPQHFGDGTRLSIL.

This clonotype was detected only a few times. A single base separates this from a much larger clone, so it may be a read error. The chain carries TRBV7-8 and TRBJ2-7; the D gene is possibly TRBD2 (6 bases). CDR3 length equals 15 residues. V was pared by 1 base and J by 1 base, with 11 bases between. Germline CDR1 is SGHVS and CDR2 is FQNEAQ. The CDR3 protein is CASSLEGGISYEQYF. The CDR3 nucleotides read TGTGCCAGCAGCTTAGAGGGCGGGATTTCCTACGAGCAGTACTTC.